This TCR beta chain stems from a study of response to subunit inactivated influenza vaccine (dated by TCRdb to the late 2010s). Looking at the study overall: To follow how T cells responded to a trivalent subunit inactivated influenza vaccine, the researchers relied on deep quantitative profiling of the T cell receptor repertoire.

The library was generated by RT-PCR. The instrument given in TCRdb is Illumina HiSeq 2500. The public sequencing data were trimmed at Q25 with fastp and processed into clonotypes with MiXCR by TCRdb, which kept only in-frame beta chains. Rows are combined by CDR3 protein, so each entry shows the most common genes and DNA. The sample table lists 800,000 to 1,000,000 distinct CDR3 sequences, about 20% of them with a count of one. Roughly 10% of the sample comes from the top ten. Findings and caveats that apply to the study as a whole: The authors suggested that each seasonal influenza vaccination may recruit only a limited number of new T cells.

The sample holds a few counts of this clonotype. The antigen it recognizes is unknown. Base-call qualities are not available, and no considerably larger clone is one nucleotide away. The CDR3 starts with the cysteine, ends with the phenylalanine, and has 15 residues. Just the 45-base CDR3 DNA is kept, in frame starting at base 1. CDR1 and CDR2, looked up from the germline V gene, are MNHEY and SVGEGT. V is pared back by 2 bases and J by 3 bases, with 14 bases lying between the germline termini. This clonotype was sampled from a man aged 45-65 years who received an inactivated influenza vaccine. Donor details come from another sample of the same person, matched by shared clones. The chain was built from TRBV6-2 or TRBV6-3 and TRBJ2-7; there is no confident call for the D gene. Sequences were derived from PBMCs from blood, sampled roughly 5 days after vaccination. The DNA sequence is TGTGCCAGCAGTTACGCTCTGCCAGTCTACTACGAGCAGTACTTC. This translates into CASSYALPVYYEQYF.